This TCR beta chain was obtained from a study of CD8+CD57+ T cells in acquired aplastic anemia. Study-wide context: Sorted CD4+ and CD8+ cells yielded around 3 ug of DNA on average.

Genomic DNA, the template, was used for profiling of the TCR beta VDJ and CDR3. TCRdb processed the reads anew with MiXCR; each CDR3 protein has one entry. This sample has about 190,000 distinct CDR3 sequences, with 64% found just once. Study-wide results and limits: CD8+ Simpson's diversity did not differ significantly between patients and controls. Comparison of patients with controls identified almost 30 shared CD8+ CDR3 sequences.

Notes on this clonotype: The antigen is undetermined.

The V and J ends lost 5 bases and 6 bases, in that order; junction bases with no gene match: 10. Looked up from germline, CDR1 is LNHNV and CDR2 is YYDKDF (reference sequence). CDR3 length: 16 residues. V usage is TRBV15 and J usage is TRBJ2-7, with 13 bases identical to TRBD2. The sample taken for sequencing was sorted CD4+, CD8+, or CD8+CD57+ T cells (not recorded which) from PBMCs. This TCR was recovered from a human donor with severe aplastic anemia or a healthy control (not recorded which). The CDR3 sequence: CATSRRRTSGSSEQYF. The CDR3 DNA is TGTGCCACCAGCCGACGAAGGACTAGCGGGAGCTCCGAGCAGTACTTC.